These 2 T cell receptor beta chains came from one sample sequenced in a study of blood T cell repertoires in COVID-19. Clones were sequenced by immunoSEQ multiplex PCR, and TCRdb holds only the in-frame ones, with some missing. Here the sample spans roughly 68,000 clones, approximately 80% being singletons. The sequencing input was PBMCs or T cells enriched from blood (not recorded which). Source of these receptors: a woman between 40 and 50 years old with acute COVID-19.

The DNA for the CDR3 is TGTGCCAGCAGCCAAGATTGGGGGGTGGAGCAGTTCTTC. Translated: CASSQDWGVEQFF. The V and J genes are TRBV14 and TRBJ2-1; perhaps TRBD2 as D (6 bases). The germline CDR1 and CDR2 sequences are SGHDN and FVKESK. This CDR3 is 13 amino acids long. V dropped 0 bases and J dropped 10 bases, with 10 bases sitting between them. The variable domain in full, completed from reference TRBV14 and TRBJ2-1, reads EAGVTQFPSHSVIEKGQTVTLRCDPISGHDNLYWYRRVMGKEIKFLLHFVKESKQDESGMPNNRFLAERTGGTYSTLKVQPAELEDSGVYFCASSQDWGVEQFFGPGTRLTVL.

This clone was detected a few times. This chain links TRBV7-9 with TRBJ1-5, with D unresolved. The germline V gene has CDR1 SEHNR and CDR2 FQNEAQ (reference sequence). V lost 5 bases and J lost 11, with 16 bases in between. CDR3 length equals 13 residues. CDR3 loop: CASSPEARGTQHF. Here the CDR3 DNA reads TGTGCCAGCAGCCCCGAAGCCCGCGGTACCCAGCATTTT.